This entry describes one T cell receptor beta chain. Germline V gene data show CDR1 as MDHEN and CDR2 as SYDVKM. The CDR3 length is 18 residues. V lost 1 base and J lost 2; bases outside the gene matches: 9. Using immunoSEQ multiplex PCR, the repertoire was profiled, and TCRdb retains in-frame clones only, with some absent. The repertoire consists of about 1.5 million clones, with around 95% occurring once and the leading ten covering approximately 1.2%. A split of CD4+ cells into CD45RA+ naive and CD45RA-negative memory subsets was performed. These data are taken from a study of shared clonotypes between healthy human individuals. Study context: Per-donor plates numbered three CD4 naive, three CD4 memory, two CD8 naive and one CD8 memory.

This receptor was taken from a man aged 30-40 years in good health. This rearrangement joins TRBV28 to TRBJ2-3; TRBD2 matches 10 bases. The sample taken for sequencing was naive CD4+ T cells sorted from blood. Subset noted: CD45RA+ positively selected. CDR3 protein: CASSLSSGAGGPTDTQYF. The CDR3 coding sequence is TGTGCCAGCAGTTTATCTTCCGGAGCGGGAGGGCCCACAGATACGCAGTATTTT. Complete variable domain (other parts from reference TRBV28 and TRBJ2-3): DVKVTQSSRYLVKRTGEKVFLECVQDMDHENMFWYRQDPGLGLRLIYFSYDVKMKEKGDIPEGYSVSREKKERFSLILESASTNQTSMYLCASSLSSGAGGPTDTQYFGPGTRLTVL.